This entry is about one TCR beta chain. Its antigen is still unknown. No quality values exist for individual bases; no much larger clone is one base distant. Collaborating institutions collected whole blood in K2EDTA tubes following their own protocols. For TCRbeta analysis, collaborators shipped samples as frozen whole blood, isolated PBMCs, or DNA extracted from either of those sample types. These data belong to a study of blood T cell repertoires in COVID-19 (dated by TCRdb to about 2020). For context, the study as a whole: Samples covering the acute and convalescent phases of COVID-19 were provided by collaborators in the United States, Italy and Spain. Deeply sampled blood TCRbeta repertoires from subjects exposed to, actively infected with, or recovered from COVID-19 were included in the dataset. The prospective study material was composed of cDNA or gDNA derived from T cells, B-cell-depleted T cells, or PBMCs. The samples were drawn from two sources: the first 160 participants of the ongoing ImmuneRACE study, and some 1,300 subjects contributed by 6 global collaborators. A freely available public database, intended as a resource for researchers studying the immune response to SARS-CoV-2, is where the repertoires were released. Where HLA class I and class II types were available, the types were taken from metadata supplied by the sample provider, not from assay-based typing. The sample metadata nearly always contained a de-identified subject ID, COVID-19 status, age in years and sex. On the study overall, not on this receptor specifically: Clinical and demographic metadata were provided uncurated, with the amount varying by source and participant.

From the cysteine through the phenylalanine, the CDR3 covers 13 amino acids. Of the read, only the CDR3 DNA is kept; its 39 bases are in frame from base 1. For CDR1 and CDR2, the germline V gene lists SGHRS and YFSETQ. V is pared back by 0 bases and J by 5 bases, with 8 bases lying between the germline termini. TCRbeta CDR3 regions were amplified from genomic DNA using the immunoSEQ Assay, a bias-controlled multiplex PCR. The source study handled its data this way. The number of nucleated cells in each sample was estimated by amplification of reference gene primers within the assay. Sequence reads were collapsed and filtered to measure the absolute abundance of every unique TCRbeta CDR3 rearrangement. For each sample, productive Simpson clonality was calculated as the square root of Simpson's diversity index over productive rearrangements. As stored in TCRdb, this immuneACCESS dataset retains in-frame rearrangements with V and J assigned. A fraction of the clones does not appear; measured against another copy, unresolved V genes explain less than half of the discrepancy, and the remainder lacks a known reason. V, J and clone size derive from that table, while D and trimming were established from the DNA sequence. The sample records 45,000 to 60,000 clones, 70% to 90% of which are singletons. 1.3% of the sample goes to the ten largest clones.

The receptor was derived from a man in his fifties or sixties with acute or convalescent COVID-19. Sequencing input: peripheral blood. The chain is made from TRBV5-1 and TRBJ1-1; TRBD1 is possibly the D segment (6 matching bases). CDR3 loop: CASSLVRGTEAFF. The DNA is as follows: TGCGCCAGCAGCTTGGTGAGGGGGACTGAAGCTTTCTTT.